This T cell receptor (beta chain) is drawn from a study of T cell repertoires in cytomegalovirus infection. General study findings and limits: There were HLA-C-restricted CMV-specific TCR beta clonotypes dominating the ex vivo response. Carriers of CMV and the relevant HLA type were discriminated by public TCR beta frequency.

As to this clonotype: Its specificity is unknown.

TCRdb recomputed calls from the reads with MiXCR, one row per CDR3 protein. The sample includes about 480,000 distinct CDR3 sequences, roughly a third seen only once; the top ten take roughly 15%. J lost 6 bases, V lost 2 bases, and 6 bases had no gene match. The CDR3 runs to 15 residues. CDR1 KGHDR and CDR2 SFDVKD come from the germline V gene. The source of this sequence is a human donor in good health (CMV status not recorded). Some clones in this sample may be carry-over from other donors' samples. This sample comprised cultured PBMCs, obtained from culture after CMV antigen stimulation. The chain joins TRBV24-1 to TRBJ2-1; 7 positions agree with TRBD1. The CDR3 DNA follows: TGTGCCACCAGTGATTACAGGGGTAGAGGCAATGAGCAGTTCTTC. This codes for CATSDYRGRGNEQFF.